These 14 T cell receptor beta chains share one sample of origin, sequenced in a study of T cell responses to AZD1222 COVID-19 vaccine. Assay used: immunoSEQ multiplex PCR; TCRdb lists only in-frame clones, some missing. Here the sample spans some 93,000 clones, approximately 87% being singletons. Sequencing was performed on peripheral blood, taken 28 days after the second AZD1222 dose. These receptors were taken from an adult who received the AZD1222 COVID-19 vaccine.

The chain recombines TRBV19 with TRBJ1-6; 9 nucleotides align to TRBD1. J gave up 9 bases and V 5 bases, and 5 bases lay outside the gene matches. Germline CDR1 is LNHDA and CDR2 is SQIVND (reference sequence). The CDR3 extends over 14 amino acids. The DNA for the CDR3 is TGTGCCAGTAGTGCCACAGGGGGCACTTCACCCCTCCACTTT. Protein sequence: CASSATGGTSPLHF. Variable domain in full (rest from reference TRBV19 and TRBJ1-6): DGGITQSPKYLFRKEGQNVTLSCEQNLNHDAMYWYRQDPGQGLRLIYYSQIVNDFQKGDIAEGYSVSREKKESFPLTVTSAQKNPTAFYLCASSATGGTSPLHFGNGTRLTVT.

The genes are TRBV7-3 and TRBJ1-1, with D possibly matching TRBD1 (5 bases). Trimming took 5 bases from V and 5 from J, leaving 18 bases between them. The CDR3 is made up of 15 amino acids. The germline V gene encodes CDR1 SGHTA and CDR2 FQGTGA. Here the CDR3 DNA reads TGTGCCAGCAGCCCGACGGGACGCGGGAGTACTGAAGCTTTCTTT. Amino acid sequence: CASSPTGRGSTEAFF.

The chain uses TRBV11-3 and TRBJ2-1; 10 bases align to TRBD2. The CDR3 consists of 14 residues. Germline V CDR1 and CDR2: SGHNT, YENEEA. V gave up 2 bases and J gave up 5 bases; unmatched junction bases: 0. CDR3 bases: TGTGCCAGCAGCTTAACTAGCGGGAACAATGAGCAGTTCTTC. Translating gives CASSLTSGNNEQFF.

The rearrangement uses TRBV27 and TRBJ2-7; 7 bases are shared with TRBD1. The CDR3 consists of 13 residues. The ends lost 6 bases at V and 7 bases at J; junction bases unmatched: 9. Looked up from germline, CDR1 is MNHEY and CDR2 is SMNVEV (reference sequence). CDR3 sequence reads: CASSLDRAREQYF. The CDR3 DNA reads TGTGCCAGCAGCTTAGACAGGGCTAGGGAGCAGTACTTC.

The chain couples TRBV19 to TRBJ1-2, with TRBD1 identical over 7 bases. This CDR3 has 16 amino acids. CDR1 is LNHDA, CDR2 SQIVND, per germline (reference sequence). V was clipped by 0 bases and J by 4 bases; unmatched bases: 8. The CDR3 nucleotides read TGTGCCAGTAGTATAGATCTGGAGGGGGCGGTCTATGGCTACACCTTC. It codes for CASSIDLEGAVYGYTF.

The J gene is TRBJ1-1, the V gene TRBV29-1; TRBD1 is a possible D gene (6 bases). The CDR3 is 15 residues long. V was trimmed by 2 bases and J by 1 base, leaving 14 bases between them. Germline V lookup: CDR1 SQVTM, CDR2 ANQGSEA. CDR3 coding DNA: TGCAGCGTTGAACCTCGGGGGCACTCGAACACTGAAGCTTTCTTT. Encoded protein: CSVEPRGHSNTEAFF.

The gene calls are TRBV30 and TRBJ1-3, with D tentatively TRBD1 (5 bases). Germline CDR1 reads GTSNPN; CDR2 reads SVGIG (reference sequence). The CDR3 contains 13 residues. Deletions cut 4 bases from V and 0 bases from J, with 7 bases between. DNA for the CDR3: TGTGCCTGGACAGGGAACTCTGGAAACACCATATATTTT. Translated: CAWTGNSGNTIYF.

This chain joins TRBV6-2 or TRBV6-3 and TRBJ2-1, with 9 bases that match TRBD1. J lost 6 bases, V lost 0 bases, and 9 bases had no gene match. This CDR3 spans 17 amino acids. In germline, CDR1 is MNHEY, CDR2 SVGEGT. CDR3 in amino acids: CASSYSTGQGLFNEQFF. The CDR3 DNA follows: TGTGCCAGCAGTTACTCGACGGGACAGGGTCTCTTCAATGAGCAGTTCTTC.

The J gene is TRBJ2-5, the V gene TRBV27, with a possible D match to TRBD1 (8 bases). V gave up 0 bases and J gave up 5 bases, with 16 bases separating them. Germline loops: CDR1 MNHEY, CDR2 SMNVEV (reference sequence). The CDR3 is 16 amino acids. The CDR3 bases are TGTGCCAGCAGTTTATCGAGGACAGGGACTAAGGAGACCCAGTACTTC. It translates to CASSLSRTGTKETQYF.

This chain links TRBV7-2 with TRBJ1-5; 8 bases line up with TRBD1. This CDR3 is 15 amino acids long. The V gene end was trimmed by 5 bases and the J gene end by 6 bases; junction bases not matched to a gene: 9. Germline V gives CDR1 SGHTA, CDR2 FQGNSA. CDR3 in amino acids: CASSPGQGMGQPQHF. CDR3 bases: TGTGCCAGCAGCCCAGGACAGGGAATGGGTCAGCCCCAGCATTTT.

V is TRBV30 and J is TRBJ1-1; D is undetermined. Germline V CDR1 and CDR2: GTSNPN, SVGIG (reference sequence). The germline V and J ends were trimmed by 5 bases and 3 bases, with 13 bases remaining between them. The CDR3 spans 13 residues. CDR3 DNA: TGTGCCTGGGAGACCCGACGGGACACTGAAGCTTTCTTT. Its protein is CAWETRRDTEAFF.

This sequence joins TRBV5-1 and TRBJ2-1; a possible D gene is TRBD1 (5 bases). CDR1 SGHRS and CDR2 YFSETQ come from the germline V gene. V shed 0 bases and J shed 2 bases, with 9 bases lying between them. The CDR3 has 15 amino acids. The CDR3 loop is CASSLGQGPYNEQFF. CDR3 coding DNA: TGCGCCAGCAGCTTGGGGCAGGGTCCCTACAATGAGCAGTTCTTC.

The chain uses TRBV7-2 and TRBJ2-7; 7 nucleotides agree with TRBD2. The V gene end was trimmed by 5 bases and the J gene end by 2 bases; junction bases not matched to a gene: 3. Per germline, CDR1 SGHTA and CDR2 FQGNSA. CDR3 size: 13 residues. DNA for the CDR3: TGTGCCAGCAGCCAAGGACTAGCCTACGAGCAGTACTTC. This codes for CASSQGLAYEQYF.

This clone has just one count. The chain combines TRBV9 with TRBJ1-1; D gene uncertain. Trimming shortened V by 0 bases and J by 1 base, and 7 bases separated the two germline ends. The CDR3 loop spans 14 amino acids. CDR1 and CDR2 (germline): SGDLS, YYNGEE. The CDR3 region is CASSVGEANTEAFF. For the CDR3, the DNA is TGTGCCAGCAGCGTAGGGGAGGCGAACACTGAAGCTTTCTTT.